These 26 T cell receptor beta chains were all obtained from the same sample, sequenced in a study of blood T cell repertoires in COVID-19. Profiled with immunoSEQ multiplex PCR; TCRdb holds only in-frame clones, not every one. The table records more than 150,000 clones, approximately 87% of them present only once. The sequenced sample consisted of peripheral blood. These receptors were obtained from a woman in her 70s with COVID-19, enrolled during active disease.

V is TRBV20-1 and J is TRBJ2-1; D is uncertain. Deletions cut 3 bases from V and 0 bases from J, with 12 bases between. The CDR3 is made up of 15 amino acids. Germline-derived CDR1 and CDR2 are DFQATT and SNEGSKA (reference sequence). The CDR3 DNA sequence: TGCAGTGCTAGTCGGCAGGTGAGCTCCTACAATGAGCAGTTCTTC. Protein product: CSASRQVSSYNEQFF.

A single count supports this clone. This chain links TRBV28 with TRBJ2-3; TRBD2 aligns across 7 bases. CDR1 is MDHEN and CDR2 is SYDVKM in the germline V gene. Trimming took 4 bases from V and 4 from J; bases not matched to a gene: 8. The CDR3 runs 15 residues. CDR3 sequence: CASSYPREGADTQYF. For the CDR3, the DNA is TGTGCCAGCAGTTACCCGAGGGAGGGTGCAGATACGCAGTATTTT. The full variable domain, with the rest looked up from reference TRBV28 and TRBJ2-3, is DVKVTQSSRYLVKRTGEKVFLECVQDMDHENMFWYRQDPGLGLRLIYFSYDVKMKEKGDIPEGYSVSREKKERFSLILESASTNQTSMYLCASSYPREGADTQYFGPGTRLTVL.

The chain joins TRBV5-1 to TRBJ2-7; 9 bases align to TRBD1. Germline values: CDR1 SGHRS, CDR2 YFSETQ. Trimming at V came to 4 bases and at J to 5 bases, leaving 7 bases not matched to a gene. The CDR3 spans 14 residues. The CDR3 coding sequence is TGCGCCAGCAGCATCGGGACAGGGTCCCACGAGCAGTACTTC. This gives the protein CASSIGTGSHEQYF. Supplemented by reference TRBV5-1 and TRBJ2-7, the full variable domain reads KAGVTQTPRYLIKTRGQQVTLSCSPISGHRSVSWYQQTPGQGLQFLFEYFSETQRNKGNFPGRFSGRQFSNSRSEMNVSTLELGDSALYLCASSIGTGSHEQYFGPGTRLTVT.

V and J are TRBV4-3 and TRBJ2-5, with 8 bases fitting TRBD2. This CDR3 has 14 amino acids. Unmatched junction bases numbered 3, after V lost 4 bases and J lost 2 bases. CDR1 and CDR2 from the germline V gene are LGHNA and YSLEER. The DNA of the CDR3 is TGCGCCAGCAGCCTCGGGACTAGTCAAGAGACCCAGTACTTC. Protein: CASSLGTSQETQYF.

This clone was detected a few times. J is TRBJ1-5 and V is TRBV19; no firm D call. The length of the CDR3 is 15 residues. Germline V CDR1 and CDR2: LNHDA, SQIVND (reference sequence). Trimming stripped 2 bases from V and 2 bases from J, with 10 bases between. The CDR3 DNA reads as TGTGCCAGTAGTATACTCACCAGCGGCAATCAGCCCCAGCATTTT. Amino acid sequence: CASSILTSGNQPQHF.

The chain joins TRBV6-1 to TRBJ2-1; the D gene is possibly TRBD1 (5 bases). Looked up from germline, CDR1 is MNHNS and CDR2 is SASEGT. The CDR3 consists of 14 residues. Trimming removed 2 bases at V and 0 bases at J, with 5 bases between. CDR3 loop: CASSEQGSYNEQFF. The CDR3 DNA sequence: TGTGCCAGCAGTGAACAGGGCTCCTACAATGAGCAGTTCTTC.

This sequence joins TRBV6-5 and TRBJ1-5, with 7 bases aligning to TRBD1. The germline gives CDR1 MNHEY, CDR2 SVGAGI. V was clipped by 3 bases and J by 4 bases; unmatched bases: 6. The CDR3 is 15 amino acids. The CDR3 DNA reads TGTGCCAGCAGTTATAAGGGGGCGAGGAATCAGCCCCAGCATTTT. It yields the protein CASSYKGARNQPQHF.

CDR3 residues: CASSLLTGWDTEAFF. CDR3 DNA sequence: TGTGCCAGCAGTTTATTGACAGGGTGGGACACTGAAGCTTTCTTT. The chain recombines TRBV28 with TRBJ1-1; 7 bases map to TRBD1. V dropped 1 base and J dropped 3; count of bases not matched to a gene: 5. The CDR3 is made up of 15 amino acids. Germline CDR1 reads MDHEN; CDR2 reads SYDVKM.

The chain is built from TRBV4-2 and TRBJ1-4, with 12 bases lining up with TRBD1. Unmatched junction bases numbered 2, after V lost 0 bases and J lost 6 bases. The CDR3 loop spans 16 amino acids. Per the germline V gene, CDR1 is LGHNA and CDR2 is YNFKEQ. The CDR3 region has the DNA TGTGCCAGCAGCCAAGATGGGACAGGGGGCGATGAAAAACTGTTTTTT. Residues: CASSQDGTGGDEKLFF.

This chain connects TRBV3-1 (or the pseudogene TRBV3-2) to TRBJ2-6; D unresolved. This CDR3 has 14 residues. Germline CDR1 and CDR2: LGHDT and YNNKEL (reference sequence). V gave up 1 base and J gave up 2 bases, with 3 bases separating them. The CDR3 is CASSQAAGANVLTF. CDR3 bases: TGTGCCAGCAGCCAAGCTGCTGGGGCCAACGTCCTGACTTTC.

This clone has only one observation. V usage is TRBV9 and J usage is TRBJ2-2, with D maybe TRBD1 (6 bases). V shed 4 bases and J shed 2 bases, with 12 bases lying between them. Germline CDR1 and CDR2: SGDLS and YYNGEE. The CDR3 is 15 residues long. The chain's CDR3 is CASSPRTVNTGELFF. The CDR3 coding sequence is TGTGCCAGCAGCCCCAGGACAGTCAACACCGGGGAGCTGTTTTTT.

The J gene is TRBJ1-1, the V gene TRBV27; possibly TRBD1 for D (6 bases). There are 14 residues in the CDR3. Trimming cost V 5 bases and J 7 bases, with 17 bases left between them. The germline V gene encodes CDR1 MNHEY and CDR2 SMNVEV (reference sequence). The chain's CDR3 is CASSPRGTQGEAFF. The CDR3 DNA follows: TGTGCCAGCAGTCCCCGAGGTACACAGGGTGAAGCTTTCTTT.

This clone has more than one count but fewer than ten. J is TRBJ2-1 and V is TRBV19; D not resolved. The V gene's germline CDR1 is LNHDA and CDR2 SQIVND (reference sequence). Between the trimmed V and J ends, which lost 4 bases and 6 bases, there was a span of 10 bases. This CDR3 contains 13 residues. CDR3 protein: CASSNPGRNEQFF. CDR3 DNA: TGTGCCAGTAGTAATCCAGGCCGCAATGAGCAGTTCTTC.

CDR3 amino acids: CATSREDRGTYEQYF. DNA of the CDR3: TGTGCCACCAGCAGAGAGGACAGGGGAACCTACGAGCAGTACTTC. V and J are TRBV15 and TRBJ2-7, with 9 bases fitting TRBD1. The germline gives CDR1 LNHNV, CDR2 YYDKDF (reference sequence). The CDR3 runs to 15 residues. J was trimmed by 2 bases and V by 0 bases; bases with no gene match: 2. Full variable domain (missing parts from reference TRBV15 and TRBJ2-7): DAMVIQNPRYQVTQFGKPVTLSCSQTLNHNVMYWYQQKSSQAPKLLFHYYDKDFNNEADTPDNFQSRRPNTSFCFLDIRSPGLGDTAMYLCATSREDRGTYEQYFGPGTRLTVT.

This chain links TRBV11-2 with TRBJ1-5, with 7 bases lining up with TRBD1. CDR1 SGHAT and CDR2 FQNNGV come from the germline V gene. The CDR3 runs to 14 residues. J was trimmed by 7 bases and V by 5 bases; bases with no gene match: 8. The CDR3 spells CASSEGDSRQPQHF. The CDR3 DNA is TGTGCCAGCAGCGAAGGGGACAGTCGGCAGCCCCAGCATTTT.

This chain joins TRBV6-2 or TRBV6-3 and TRBJ2-7, with 10 bases lining up with TRBD2. Germline V gives CDR1 MNHEY, CDR2 SVGEGT. V lost 5 bases, J lost 4 bases, and 5 bases stayed unmatched. The CDR3 sequence is 14 residues long. The CDR3 coding sequence is TGTGCCAGCAGTAGACTAGCGGGTGGGTACGAGCAGTACTTC. The encoded protein is CASSRLAGGYEQYF.

This sequence joins TRBV21-1 and TRBJ1-1. TRBV21-1 is classified as a pseudogene. The CDR3 sequence is 14 residues long. CDR3 protein: CASSKPPPYGEAFF. As DNA, the CDR3 is TGTGCCAGCAGCAAACCGCCCCCCTACGGTGAAGCTTTCTTT.

The J gene is TRBJ2-7, the V gene TRBV4-2; 11 nucleotides align to TRBD2. J lost 1 base, V lost 1 base, and 6 bases had no gene match. CDR3 length: 17 residues. Germline lookup yields CDR1 LGHNA and CDR2 YNFKEQ. This CDR3 is CASSQVSSGRYSYEQYF. In DNA form, the CDR3 reads TGTGCCAGCAGCCAAGTATCTAGCGGGAGGTATTCCTACGAGCAGTACTTC.

The CDR3 DNA follows: TGTGCCAGCAGTTACTCGGTAGCGAACACTGAAGCTTTCTTT. It is translated as CASSYSVANTEAFF. V is TRBV6-5 and J is TRBJ1-1, with D hard to call. Germline CDR1 is MNHEY and CDR2 is SVGAGI. CDR3 size: 14 residues. V was clipped by 0 bases and J by 1 base, with 6 bases between them.

The V gene is TRBV2, the J gene TRBJ2-1; no clear D gene. Germline V gene data show CDR1 as SNHLY and CDR2 as FYNNEI. The CDR3 has 15 amino acids. Trimming removed 7 bases from V and 0 bases from J, with 13 bases in between. CDR3 nucleotides: TGTGCCAGCATGCAAGCACCCAACTCCTACAATGAGCAGTTCTTC. Protein sequence: CASMQAPNSYNEQFF.

This chain links TRBV11-1 with TRBJ2-3, with TRBD1 matching over 10 bases. The CDR3 covers 15 residues. The germline V gene has CDR1 SGHAT and CDR2 FQDESV (reference sequence). Trimming took 5 bases from V and 3 from J; bases not matched to a gene: 5. CDR3 in amino acids: CASSDDRGLTDTQYF. The CDR3 coding sequence is TGTGCCAGCAGCGACGACAGGGGGCTGACAGATACGCAGTATTTT.

The chain carries TRBV10-3 and TRBJ2-1; 10 positions agree with TRBD2. CDR1 is ENHRY and CDR2 is SYGVKD in the germline V gene. The CDR3 runs 16 residues. After removal of 4 bases from V and 2 bases from J, the junction contained 5 bases not matched to a gene. In DNA, the CDR3 is TGTGCCATCAGTGTTTCTAGCGGGAGAACCTACAATGAGCAGTTCTTC. Translating it yields CAISVSSGRTYNEQFF.

This chain joins TRBV4-2 and TRBJ2-2; 10 bases fit TRBD2. Germline V gene sequence: CDR1 LGHNA, CDR2 YNFKEQ. V shed 1 base and J 7 bases; nucleotides not matched to a gene: 3. CDR3 length: 15 amino acids. The CDR3 is CASSQVAGGIGELFF. CDR3 DNA: TGTGCCAGCAGCCAAGTAGCGGGAGGAATCGGGGAGCTGTTTTTT.

As DNA, the CDR3 is TGTGCCAGTAGTATAGGTCCGGGACTAGCCGGAGAGACCCAGTACTTC. Its protein is CASSIGPGLAGETQYF. This chain joins TRBV19 and TRBJ2-5, with 9 bases matching TRBD2. The germline V gene encodes CDR1 LNHDA and CDR2 SQIVND (reference sequence). This CDR3 is built from 16 residues. V lost 1 base, J lost 4 bases, and 7 bases stayed unmatched.

The chain employs TRBV7-2 and TRBJ2-1; D call uncertain. Germline CDR1 SGHTA, CDR2 FQGNSA. Trimming removed 1 base from V and 2 bases from J, with 9 bases in between. The CDR3 has 15 residues. This CDR3 is CASSLGVSPYNEQFF. In DNA form, the CDR3 reads TGTGCCAGCAGCTTAGGGGTTAGCCCCTACAATGAGCAGTTCTTC.

The chain joins TRBV6-2 or TRBV6-3 to TRBJ2-1; the D call may be TRBD1 or TRBD2 (6 bases each). Germline values: CDR1 MNHEY, CDR2 SVGEGT. The CDR3 length is 14 residues. Trimming removed 6 bases from V and 10 bases from J, with 19 bases in between. The CDR3 DNA reads TGTGCCAGCAGCCCAGGGGAGGAAGGGGCCGAGCAGTTCTTC. It codes for CASSPGEEGAEQFF.